These 17 T cell receptor beta chains were all obtained from the same sample, sequenced in a study of blood T cell repertoires in COVID-19. The repertoire was sequenced with immunoSEQ multiplex PCR; TCRdb's copy has only in-frame clones and lacks some. The data contain 250,000 or so clones, roughly four fifths of them singletons. Sequenced input: peripheral blood. All receptors come from an elderly woman with acute or convalescent COVID-19.

Note on this clone: This same CDR3 is encoded by further DNA sequences in the sample. CDR3 protein: CASSPGSSGNTIYF. Here the CDR3 DNA reads TGTGCCAGCAGCCCCGGGAGCTCTGGAAACACCATATATTTT. The genes are TRBV5-5 and TRBJ1-3; no clear D. The length of the CDR3 is 14 residues. V lost 4 bases and J lost 0, with 8 bases in between. Germline CDR1 SGHKS, CDR2 YYEKEE (reference sequence).

The V call is TRBV7-9, the J call TRBJ1-1, with D perhaps matching TRBD1 (6 bases). Trimming cost V 5 bases and J 2 bases, with 15 bases left between them. Per the germline V gene, CDR1 is SEHNR and CDR2 is FQNEAQ (reference sequence). This CDR3 region has 15 residues. The CDR3 sequence is CASSVSGTLNTEAFF. The CDR3 DNA is TGTGCCAGCAGCGTTTCCGGGACACTCAACACTGAAGCTTTCTTT.

The CDR3 DNA is TGTGCCAGCAGTAAGACAGGGGATGAAGCTTTCTTT. It is translated as CASSKTGDEAFF. V usage is TRBV6-6 and J usage is TRBJ1-1; 8 bases are shared with TRBD1. V was clipped by 5 bases and J by 7 bases; unmatched bases: 3. In germline, CDR1 is MNHNY, CDR2 SVGAGI (reference sequence). This CDR3 has 12 residues.

This chain connects TRBV7-2 to TRBJ1-4, with a tentative D call TRBD1 (5 bases). Trimming removed 9 bases at V and 0 bases at J, with 17 bases between. Germline-derived CDR1 and CDR2 are SGHTA and FQGNSA. This CDR3 is built from 16 residues. CDR3 DNA sequence: TGTGCCAGTAACCTTGGCGGGGCAGCAACTAATGAAAAACTGTTTTTT. This encodes CASNLGGAATNEKLFF. Looking up the rest from reference TRBV7-2 and TRBJ1-4 gives the full variable domain: GAGVSQSPSNKVTEKGKDVELRCDPISGHTALYWYRQSLGQGLEFLIYFQGNSAPDKSGLPSDRFSAERTGGSVSTLTIQRTQQEDSAVYLCASNLGGAATNEKLFFGSGTQLSVL.

The chain recombines TRBV7-9 with TRBJ1-1; 7 nucleotides line up with TRBD1. CDR1 is SEHNR and CDR2 is FQNEAQ in the germline V gene (reference sequence). The CDR3 loop spans 17 amino acids. With 2 bases clipped from V and 0 bases from J, the junction kept 9 bases outside the gene matches. As DNA, the CDR3 is TGTGCCAGCAGCTTACACCGGGACAGTCCAATGAACACTGAAGCTTTCTTT. It specifies CASSLHRDSPMNTEAFF. The full variable domain, in which reference TRBV7-9 and TRBJ1-1 provide the parts outside the CDR3, is DTGVSQNPRHKITKRGQNVTFRCDPISEHNRLYWYRQTLGQGPEFLTYFQNEAQLEKSRLLSDRFSAERPKGSFSTLEIQRTEQGDSAMYLCASSLHRDSPMNTEAFFGQGTRLTVV.

This chain joins TRBV7-3 and TRBJ1-1; 8 bases agree with TRBD1. CDR1 and CDR2 (germline): SGHTA, FQGTGA. CDR3 length equals 14 residues. The J segment lost 3 bases and the V segment lost 5 bases, leaving 5 bases of the junction unmatched. The CDR3 loop is CASSHRGRDTEAFF. The DNA of the CDR3 is TGTGCCAGCAGCCACAGGGGGAGGGACACTGAAGCTTTCTTT.

The chain employs TRBV11-2 and TRBJ1-2, with TRBD1 matching 7 bases. Looked up from germline, CDR1 is SGHAT and CDR2 is FQNNGV. The CDR3 spans 14 residues. After removal of 6 bases from V and 4 bases from J, the junction contained 8 bases not matched to a gene. The CDR3 DNA sequence: TGTGCCAGCAGTCCTACAGGGGATGGCTATGGCTACACCTTC. It yields the protein CASSPTGDGYGYTF.

The gene calls are TRBV6-2 or TRBV6-3 and TRBJ2-1; D remains unclear. The CDR3 spans 17 residues. CDR1 and CDR2 (germline): MNHEY, SVGEGT. V was pared by 1 base and J by 8 bases, with 21 bases between. CDR3 in DNA: TGTGCCAGCAGTTACTTAACAAAAACCCTAGTATTCCATGAGCAGTTCTTC. Amino acid sequence: CASSYLTKTLVFHEQFF.

This chain uses TRBV27 with TRBJ1-4; D is unresolved. V was shortened by 2 bases and J by 3 bases, with 4 bases between the two germline ends. CDR1 and CDR2 from the germline V gene are MNHEY and SMNVEV (reference sequence). The CDR3 extends over 13 amino acids. CDR3 nucleotide sequence: TGTGCCAGCAGTTTACGGGCTAATGAAAAACTGTTTTTT. Encoded protein: CASSLRANEKLFF.

This chain connects TRBV6-5 to TRBJ1-1, with 7 bases identical to TRBD1. Germline V CDR1 and CDR2: MNHEY, SVGAGI. This CDR3 spans 15 amino acids. V lost 0 bases, J lost 7 bases, and 8 bases stayed unmatched. The CDR3 DNA reads as TGTGCCAGCAGTTACTCGCGACAGGGCCGACATGAAGCTTTCTTT. It is translated as CASSYSRQGRHEAFF.

The chain combines TRBV6-5 with TRBJ1-1; D is perhaps TRBD1 (5 bases). The CDR3 totals 15 residues. V was cut by 6 bases and J by 6 bases, with 20 bases left in between. The germline gives CDR1 MNHEY, CDR2 SVGAGI. The CDR3 DNA reads as TGTGCCAGCAGCGACCGGGCGGGGCGGGGACCTGAAGCTTTCTTT. Its translation: CASSDRAGRGPEAFF.

CDR3 sequence reads: CASTLPGGRANEQFF. DNA for the CDR3: TGTGCCAGCACCCTTCCTGGCGGGAGGGCCAATGAGCAGTTCTTC. The chain has TRBV7-9 and TRBJ2-1, with TRBD2 identical over 9 bases. CDR1 and CDR2 (germline): SEHNR, FQNEAQ (reference sequence). With V trimmed by 7 bases and J by 6 bases, 10 bases remained unmatched. CDR3 length equals 15 residues. Filled out from reference TRBV7-9 and TRBJ2-1, the complete variable domain reads DTGVSQNPRHKITKRGQNVTFRCDPISEHNRLYWYRQTLGQGPEFLTYFQNEAQLEKSRLLSDRFSAERPKGSFSTLEIQRTEQGDSAMYLCASTLPGGRANEQFFGPGTRLTVL.

V is TRBV19 and J is TRBJ2-3; TRBD1 is a possible D gene (7 bases). The CDR3 is 13 residues long. The V and J ends lost 4 bases and 5 bases respectively, with 10 bases between them. Germline CDR1 LNHDA, CDR2 SQIVND (reference sequence). As DNA, the CDR3 is TGTGCCAGTAGTACAGGGGGGAGAGATACGCAGTATTTT. Its translation: CASSTGGRDTQYF.

The genes are TRBV12-3 or TRBV12-4 and TRBJ1-4, with D possibly TRBD1 on 5 matching bases. V was shortened by 5 bases and J by 8 bases, with 12 bases between the two germline ends. There are 13 residues in the CDR3. The CDR3 loop is CASSTGLEEKLFF. The CDR3 nucleotides read TGTGCCAGCAGTACAGGATTGGAAGAAAAACTGTTTTTT.

The rearrangement joins TRBV7-9 to TRBJ2-1; TRBD2 matches at 13 bases. CDR3 length: 16 residues. Per the germline V gene, CDR1 is SEHNR and CDR2 is FQNEAQ (reference sequence). V lost 5 bases to trimming and J lost 3 bases; unmatched junction nucleotides: 4. The CDR3, as DNA: TGTGCCAGCAGCCCCGGGACTAGCGGGGTCTACAATGAGCAGTTCTTC. This codes for CASSPGTSGVYNEQFF.

This chain joins TRBV7-6 and TRBJ2-7, with unresolved D. CDR1 is SGHVS, CDR2 FNYEAQ, per germline. V was pared by 5 bases and J by 4 bases, with 15 bases between. CDR3 length: 14 amino acids. In DNA form, the CDR3 reads TGTGCCAGCAGCGGAGAAGGCCTGCCGTACGAGCAGTACTTC. It translates to CASSGEGLPYEQYF. Filled out from reference TRBV7-6 and TRBJ2-7, the complete variable domain reads GAGVSQSPRYKVTKRGQDVALRCDPISGHVSLYWYRQALGQGPEFLTYFNYEAQQDKSGLPNDRFSAERPEGSISTLTIQRTEQRDSAMYRCASSGEGLPYEQYFGPGTRLTVT.

The chain carries TRBV18 and TRBJ1-1, with a weak D call TRBD1 (6 bases). CDR1 is KGHSH and CDR2 is LQKENI in the germline V gene. This CDR3 has 16 residues. The ends were cut back, 4 bases at V and 4 bases at J, with 19 bases in the middle. The CDR3 DNA is TGTGCCAGCTCACAACTATACAGGGAAGGCGGCACTGAAGCTTTCTTT. It yields the protein CASSQLYREGGTEAFF.